This is a list of T cell receptor beta chains from one sample in a study of cytomegalovirus exposure and HLA in healthy donors. TCRdb's table, derived via immunoSEQ multiplex PCR, lists solely in-frame clones and lacks some. The sample includes 13,000 to 15,000 clones, over 55% of them seen just once. The sample was PBMCs. The receptors originated from a woman aged 50 to 65 in good health and CMV-seropositive. Each CDR3 is given with its conserved first and last residue. The D gene is left open where the match is weak. Clone size is given for some rows only: seen once, a few or many times, or a class if the clone is expanded.

J gene | V gene | D gene | clone size | CDR3 protein | CDR3 DNA
TRBJ1-2 | TRBV28 | TRBD1 | . | CASSTDRVKSYTF | TGTGCCAGCAGTACCGACAGGGTCAAAAGCTACACCTTC
TRBJ2-1 | TRBV29-1 | TRBD2 | . | CSVQWGLAGDIEQFF | TGCAGCGTTCAATGGGGACTAGCGGGAGATATTGAGCAGTTCTTC
TRBJ1-2 | TRBV11-2 | . | . | CASSLRLDYGYTF | TGTGCCAGCAGCTTGCGCCTAGACTATGGCTACACCTTC
TRBJ1-2 | TRBV28 | TRBD1 | . | CASTYRGRNYGYTF | TGTGCCAGCACTTACAGGGGGCGCAACTATGGCTACACCTTC
TRBJ1-1 | TRBV20-1 | . | . | CSAPGTEAFF | TGCAGTGCGCCCGGGACTGAAGCTTTCTTT
TRBJ1-5 | TRBV7-9 | . | few | CASSLAGANQPQHF | TGTGCCAGCAGCTTAGCAGGGGCAAATCAGCCCCAGCATTTT
TRBJ2-7 | TRBV11-2 | TRBD2 | . | CASRRGGAPYEQYF | TGTGCCAGCAGAAGGGGAGGGGCCCCCTACGAGCAGTACTTC
TRBJ2-7 | TRBV30 | TRBD1 | . | CASRTGGLEQYF | TGTGCCTCCAGGACAGGGGGGCTCGAGCAGTACTTC
TRBJ1-5 | TRBV4-2 | . | . | CASSQYSGFNQPQHF | TGTGCCAGCAGCCAATATTCCGGGTTCAATCAGCCCCAGCATTTT
TRBJ2-7 | TRBV11-3 | TRBD2 | few | CASSLTGGYEQYF | TGTGCCAGCAGCTTAACGGGGGGCTACGAGCAGTACTTC
TRBJ2-5 | TRBV4-1 | . | . | CASSHPGEGDSQETQYF | TGCGCCAGCAGCCATCCTGGGGAGGGGGACTCCCAAGAGACCCAGTACTTC
TRBJ2-7 | TRBV5-8 | TRBD2 | . | CASSWGGVVGEQYF | TGTGCCAGCAGCTGGGGGGGAGTTGTAGGCGAGCAGTACTTC
TRBJ2-1 | TRBV4-1 | . | . | CASSQGSGLYNEQFF | TGCGCCAGCAGCCAAGGGTCAGGCCTCTACAATGAGCAGTTCTTC
TRBJ2-2 | TRBV6-4 | . | . | CASIGGRAGGELFF | TGTGCCAGCATAGGGGGGAGGGCCGGCGGGGAGCTGTTTTTT
TRBJ1-2 | TRBV2 | . | . | CASSRVEGYTF | TGTGCCAGCAGCCGGGTGGAAGGCTACACCTTC
TRBJ1-1 | TRBV30 | . | few | CAWAGDSEAFF | TGTGCCTGGGCAGGGGATTCTGAAGCTTTCTTT
TRBJ2-5 | TRBV5-1 | TRBD1 | . | CASSLASTGVETQYF | TGCGCCAGCAGCTTGGCCTCGACAGGGGTGGAGACCCAGTACTTC
TRBJ2-5 | TRBV29-1 | TRBD2 | few | CSVFGLAGETQYF | TGCAGCGTTTTCGGACTAGCCGGGGAGACCCAGTACTTC
TRBJ1-1 | TRBV4-1 | . | . | CASSQDRGSTNTEAFF | TGCGCCAGCAGCCAAGACAGGGGTTCTACGAACACTGAAGCTTTCTTT
TRBJ2-1 | TRBV30 | TRBD1 | . | CAWSLAGGMKRANEQFF | TGTGCCTGGAGTCTGGCAGGGGGCATGAAGCGGGCCAATGAGCAGTTCTTC
TRBJ1-4 | TRBV4-3 | TRBD1 | few | CASSRSRGIVGGEKLFF | TGCGCCAGCAGCCGGTCCAGGGGGATAGTGGGTGGTGAAAAACTGTTTTTT
TRBJ2-1 | TRBV21-1 | . | . | CASSKGDSYNEQFF | TGTGCCAGCAGCAAAGGGGACAGCTACAATGAGCAGTTCTTC
TRBJ1-1 | TRBV18 | . | . | CASSPIGTMNTEAFF | TGTGCCAGCTCACCAATTGGCACCATGAACACTGAAGCTTTCTTT
TRBJ2-2 | TRBV29-1 | TRBD2 | . | CSARLAGGIGELFF | TGCAGCGCCCGACTAGCGGGAGGAATCGGGGAGCTGTTTTTT
TRBJ1-1 | TRBV30 | . | . | CAWSQGNTEAFF | TGTGCCTGGTCCCAGGGGAACACTGAAGCTTTCTTT
TRBJ2-7 | TRBV6-5 | . | . | CASSSYSYEQYF | TGTGCCAGCAGCTCCTACTCCTACGAGCAGTACTTC
TRBJ2-1 | TRBV5-4 | TRBD2 | . | CASSGTSGSVRGNEQFF | TGTGCCAGCAGCGGGACTAGCGGGTCGGTAAGGGGCAATGAGCAGTTCTTC
TRBJ1-1 | TRBV5-4 | . | . | CASSLGARGGMNTEAFF | TGTGCCAGCAGCTTGGGCGCGAGGGGCGGGATGAACACTGAAGCTTTCTTT
TRBJ1-1 | TRBV29-1 | . | . | CSIERARAEAFF | TGCAGCATTGAAAGGGCGCGGGCTGAAGCTTTCTTT
TRBJ2-2 | TRBV6-4 | . | medium-sized | CASSDSATGELFF | TGTGCCAGCAGTGACTCGGCTACCGGGGAGCTGTTTTTT
TRBJ1-5 | TRBV6-1 | TRBD1 | . | CASSARQGGQPQHF | TGTGCCAGCAGTGCCCGACAGGGGGGTCAGCCCCAGCATTTT
TRBJ2-3 | TRBV11-2 | . | . | CASRSSGVDTQYF | TGTGCCAGCAGGTCTTCCGGGGTAGATACGCAGTATTTT
TRBJ2-7 | TRBV2 | . | . | CASKLAAAEQYF | TGTGCCAGCAAACTCGCCGCTGCCGAGCAGTACTTC
TRBJ2-1 | TRBV28 | TRBD2 | . | CASRRTSGVYNEQFF | TGTGCCAGCAGGCGGACTAGCGGGGTCTACAATGAGCAGTTCTTC
TRBJ1-1 | TRBV6-4 | . | . | CASTGYLNTEAFF | TGTGCCAGCACGGGGTATTTGAACACTGAAGCTTTCTTT
TRBJ2-1 | TRBV6-1 | . | . | CASRGLGDTSEQFF | TGTGCCAGCAGGGGTCTAGGGGACACCAGTGAGCAGTTCTTC
TRBJ2-7 | TRBV29-1 | TRBD1 | . | CSVETGQGASYEQYF | TGCAGCGTTGAAACGGGACAGGGAGCTTCCTACGAGCAGTACTTC
TRBJ2-7 | TRBV11-2 | TRBD1 | . | CASSFGTGVTYEQYF | TGTGCCAGCAGCTTCGGGACAGGGGTGACCTACGAGCAGTACTTC
TRBJ1-5 | TRBV30 | . | . | CAWSVRHLHQPQHF | TGTGCCTGGAGTGTACGACACCTTCATCAGCCCCAGCATTTT
TRBJ2-7 | TRBV6-6 | TRBD1 | . | CASSRGQYYEQYF | TGTGCCAGCAGTAGGGGACAGTACTACGAGCAGTACTTC